This TCR beta chain was documented in a study of T cell repertoires in cytomegalovirus infection. Study summary: Selection of CMV epitopes for the study included recently identified HLA-C-restricted and well-studied HLA-B-restricted ones. Carrying CMV and the relevant HLA type showed in public TCR beta signatures. Study-level points and caveats: The ex vivo response was dominated by HLA-C-restricted CMV-specific TCR beta clonotypes.

As concerns this clonotype: Its antigen is not identified.

TCRdb processed the reads anew with MiXCR; each CDR3 protein has one entry. The data show about 830,000 distinct CDR3 sequences, with about 33% seen just once and around 12% held by the top ten. CDR1 SEHNR and CDR2 FQNEAQ come from the germline V gene (reference sequence). V lost 0 bases, J lost 2 bases, and 3 bases stayed unmatched. This CDR3 spans 16 amino acids. The input for sequencing was cultured CD8+ T cells from PBMCs, taken from culture after CMV antigen stimulation. The sequence derives from a human donor in good health (CMV status not recorded). Some clones in this sample may be carry-over from other donors' samples. The chain is built from TRBV7-9 and TRBJ2-1; TRBD2 agrees at 8 bases. The CDR3 DNA is TGTGCCAGCAGCTTAGCGACGGGGGGGGCCTACAATGAGCAGTTCTTC. This translates into CASSLATGGAYNEQFF.